This TCR beta chain was retrieved from a study of T cell responses to AZD1222 COVID-19 vaccine (dated by TCRdb to about 2021). Describing the broader study: AZD1222 recipients given second doses at about 4 weeks or at about 12 weeks were pooled, since spike-specific TCR depth and breadth were not found to differ between the two schedules. Trial participants were enrolled by age into subgroups of 18-55, 56-69 and 70-plus years, and about 150, 27 and 61 TCR-sequenced participants, respectively, were included in these subgroups. A total of approximately 230 trial participants underwent TCR sequencing, of whom around 200 received two doses of AZD1222 and some 26 received two doses of the MenACWY control vaccine. Overall results and qualifications from the work: Nearly half of unique spike-specific TCRs reportedly recognized epitopes outside regions mutated in the B.1.351 and B.1.1.7 variants. Because no samples from the day 14 peak response were available, repertoires could be characterized only after the peak T cell response. In the small 56-69-year group, the increase in depth fell short of significance, most likely because of low power. Participants were mostly white British, with more females than males. The authors suggested clonal diversity may have been underestimated. Only five or six AZD1222 recipients were SARS-CoV-2 seropositive at baseline, limiting conclusions about previously exposed vaccinees. After two AZD1222 doses, both the breadth and the depth of spike-specific TCRs were significantly higher than at day 0 and than in MenACWY recipients. The vaccine-associated CD4 TCRs covered the entire spike protein, and the dominant responses fell in regions 160-218 and 743-854.

Turning to this clone: This receptor's antigen is unknown. No clone much larger than this one lies a single base away; base qualities are absent.

The CDR3 regions of human TCRbeta chains were analyzed by immunosequencing. The original methods were these. TCRs in the repertoires were matched against a reference library of SARS-CoV-2-specific TCRs that had been generated with the MIRA antigen-specificity platform. Breadth was defined as the fraction of unique TCRs that were SARS-CoV-2-associated, and depth was defined as the fraction of total T cells that were SARS-CoV-2-associated. Using the MIRA data, each spike-specific TCR was assigned both to the spike region to which the TCR was reactive and to a CD4 or CD8 class. Log10-transformed breadth and depth values were compared by one-way ANOVA with Sidak's multiple comparisons tests. Held by TCRdb, this immuneACCESS table contains in-frame sequences only and omits some clones. Under half of the omission traces to an unresolved V gene where checked; the cause of the rest is unknown. V and J calls plus clone size are reproduced from that table; the DNA served to infer D and trimming. This sample has about 37,000 clones in its table, and around nine tenths of those were observed once. In total, the top ten clones hold 6.8% of the sample.

Reading from cysteine to phenylalanine, the CDR3 counts 16 amino acids. Here the CDR3 DNA is all that survives: 48 bases in frame from base 1. Between the V and J ends, shortened by 2 bases and 0 bases respectively, the junction contains 11 bases. Based on the germline V gene, the CDR1 and CDR2 sequences are MNHNS and SASEGT. The time point label here, explained by the study, means: baseline before first vaccination. Vaccinee samples came from UK trials COV001 and COV002, including a single-blind randomized controlled phase 2/3 trial of AZD1222 (ChAdOx1 nCoV-19) in healthy adults. For TCRbeta chain sequencing, PBMC samples were collected from trial participants at day 0 and at day 28 after the second dose.

Here the chain combines TRBV6-1 and TRBJ2-1; the D gene identity is not certain. The sequenced sample was peripheral blood, obtained on day 0 of AZD1222 vaccination. The sequence was obtained from an adult in good health. The nucleotide sequence is given as TGTGCCAGCAGTGAAACCGGCACCTCCTCCTACAATGAGCAGTTCTTC. This is translated as CASSETGTSSYNEQFF.